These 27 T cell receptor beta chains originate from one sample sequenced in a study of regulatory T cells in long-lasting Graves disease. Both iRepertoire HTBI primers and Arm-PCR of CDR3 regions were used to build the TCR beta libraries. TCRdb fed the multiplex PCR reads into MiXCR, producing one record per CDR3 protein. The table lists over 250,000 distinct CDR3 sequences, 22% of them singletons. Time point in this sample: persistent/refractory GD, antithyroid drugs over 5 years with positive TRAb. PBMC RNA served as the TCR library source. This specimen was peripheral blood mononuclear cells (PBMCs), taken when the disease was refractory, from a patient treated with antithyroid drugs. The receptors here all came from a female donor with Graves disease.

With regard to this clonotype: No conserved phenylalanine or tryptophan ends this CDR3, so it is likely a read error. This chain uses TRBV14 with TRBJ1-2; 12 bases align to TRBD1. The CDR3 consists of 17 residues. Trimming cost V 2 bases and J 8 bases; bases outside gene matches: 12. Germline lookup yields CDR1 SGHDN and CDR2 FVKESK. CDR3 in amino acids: CASSQNSGTGGRQGYTL. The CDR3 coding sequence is TGTGCCAGCAGCCAAAATTCAGGGACAGGGGGCAGGCAAGGCTACACCCTC.

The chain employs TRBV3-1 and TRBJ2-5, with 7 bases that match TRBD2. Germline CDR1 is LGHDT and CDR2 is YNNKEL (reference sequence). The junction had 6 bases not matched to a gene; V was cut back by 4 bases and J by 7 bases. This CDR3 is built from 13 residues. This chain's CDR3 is CASSPGLVGTQYF. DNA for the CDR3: TGTGCCAGCAGCCCCGGACTAGTCGGGACCCAGTACTTC.

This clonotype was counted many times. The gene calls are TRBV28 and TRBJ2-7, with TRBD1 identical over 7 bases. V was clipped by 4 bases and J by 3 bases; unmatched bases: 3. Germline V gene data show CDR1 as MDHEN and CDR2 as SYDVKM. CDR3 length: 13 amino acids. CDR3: CASSWDSNYEQYF. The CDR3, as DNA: TGTGCCAGCAGTTGGGACAGCAACTACGAGCAGTACTTC.

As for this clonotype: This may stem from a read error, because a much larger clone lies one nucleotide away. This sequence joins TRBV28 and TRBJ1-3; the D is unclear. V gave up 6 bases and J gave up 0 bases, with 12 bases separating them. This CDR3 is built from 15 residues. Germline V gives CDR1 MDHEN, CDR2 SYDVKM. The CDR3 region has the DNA TGTGCCAGCAGCGGCGGAGTCCTCTCTGGAAACACCATATATTTT. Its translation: CASSGGVLSGNTIYF.

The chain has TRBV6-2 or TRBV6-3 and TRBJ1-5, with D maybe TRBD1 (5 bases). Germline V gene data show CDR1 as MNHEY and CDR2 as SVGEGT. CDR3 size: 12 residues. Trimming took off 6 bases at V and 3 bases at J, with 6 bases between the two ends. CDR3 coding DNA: TGTGCCAGCAGGGGGGACAATCAGCCCCAGCATTTT. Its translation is CASRGDNQPQHF.

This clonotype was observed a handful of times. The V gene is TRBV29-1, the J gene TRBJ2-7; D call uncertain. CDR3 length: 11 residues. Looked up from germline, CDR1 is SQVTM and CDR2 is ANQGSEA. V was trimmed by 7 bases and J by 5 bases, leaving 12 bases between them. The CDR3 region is CSARREDEQYF. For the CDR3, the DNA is TGCAGCGCCCGGCGCGAGGACGAGCAGTACTTC.

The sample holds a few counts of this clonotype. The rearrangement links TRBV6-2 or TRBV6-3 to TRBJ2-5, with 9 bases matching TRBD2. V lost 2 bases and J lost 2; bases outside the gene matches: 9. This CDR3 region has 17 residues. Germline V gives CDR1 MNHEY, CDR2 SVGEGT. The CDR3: CASSYEGAGGLQETQYF. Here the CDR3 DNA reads TGTGCCAGCAGTTACGAAGGAGCGGGAGGATTACAAGAGACCCAGTACTTC.

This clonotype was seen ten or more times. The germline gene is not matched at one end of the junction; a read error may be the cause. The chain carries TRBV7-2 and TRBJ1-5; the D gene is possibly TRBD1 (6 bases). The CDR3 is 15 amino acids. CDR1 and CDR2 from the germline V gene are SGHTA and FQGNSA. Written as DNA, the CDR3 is TGTGCCAGCAGTTTAGGGGGAGCCCTTAATCAGCCCCAGCATTTT. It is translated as CASSLGGALNQPQHF.

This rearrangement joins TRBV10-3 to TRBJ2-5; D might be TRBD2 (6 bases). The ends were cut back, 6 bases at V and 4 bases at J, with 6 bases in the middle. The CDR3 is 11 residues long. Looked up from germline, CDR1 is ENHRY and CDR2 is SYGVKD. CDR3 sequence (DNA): TGTGCCATCAGGGGGGGAGAGACCCAGTACTTC. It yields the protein CAIRGGETQYF.

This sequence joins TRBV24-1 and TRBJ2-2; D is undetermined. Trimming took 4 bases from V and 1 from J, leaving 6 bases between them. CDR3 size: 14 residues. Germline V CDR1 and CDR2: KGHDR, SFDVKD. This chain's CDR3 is CATSDQRNTGELFF. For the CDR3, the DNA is TGTGCCACCAGTGACCAGAGGAACACCGGGGAGCTGTTTTTT.

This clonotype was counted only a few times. The CDR3 reads CASRLRWGTGALEETQYF. The CDR3 nucleotides are TGTGCCAGCAGGCTCAGGTGGGGGACAGGGGCGCTCGAGGAGACCCAGTACTTC. This chain links TRBV6-1 with TRBJ2-5, with 10 bases aligning to TRBD1. The germline V gene encodes CDR1 MNHNS and CDR2 SASEGT. The V segment lost 6 bases and the J segment 5 bases; nucleotides outside the gene matches: 18. This CDR3 region has 18 residues.

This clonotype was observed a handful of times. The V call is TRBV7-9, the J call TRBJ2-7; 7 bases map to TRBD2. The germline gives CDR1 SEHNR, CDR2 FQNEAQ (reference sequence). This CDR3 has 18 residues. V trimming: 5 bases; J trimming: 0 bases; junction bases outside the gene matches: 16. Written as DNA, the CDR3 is TGTGCCAGCAGCCCGGGAGGAGTGGCGGGGTTCAGCTCCTACGAGCAGTACTTC. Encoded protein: CASSPGGVAGFSSYEQYF.

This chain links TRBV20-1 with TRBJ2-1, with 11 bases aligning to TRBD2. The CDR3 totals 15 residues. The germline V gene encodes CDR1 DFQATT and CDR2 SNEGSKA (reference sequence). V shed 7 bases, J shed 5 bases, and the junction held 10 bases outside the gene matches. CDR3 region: CSGVLAGGWDNEQFF. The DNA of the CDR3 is TGCAGTGGGGTTCTAGCGGGAGGTTGGGACAATGAGCAGTTCTTC.

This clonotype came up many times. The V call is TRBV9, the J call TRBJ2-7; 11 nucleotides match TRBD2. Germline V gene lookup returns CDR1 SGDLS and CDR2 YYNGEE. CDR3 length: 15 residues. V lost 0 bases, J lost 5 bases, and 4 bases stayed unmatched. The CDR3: CASSVGASGRHEQYF. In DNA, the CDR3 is TGTGCCAGCAGCGTAGGGGCTAGCGGGAGGCACGAGCAGTACTTC.

CDR3 in amino acids: CASSDQGGVYGYTF. In DNA form, the CDR3 reads TGTGCCAGCAGTGATCAGGGCGGTGTCTATGGCTACACCTTC. The chain joins TRBV6-1 to TRBJ1-2; the D gene is possibly TRBD1 (5 bases). The CDR3 runs 14 residues. Germline-derived CDR1 and CDR2 are MNHNS and SASEGT. V was pared by 3 bases and J by 4 bases, with 12 bases between.

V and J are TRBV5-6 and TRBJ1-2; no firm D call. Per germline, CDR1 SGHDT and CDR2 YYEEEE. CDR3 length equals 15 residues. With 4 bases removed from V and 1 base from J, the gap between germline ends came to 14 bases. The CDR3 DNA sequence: TGTGCCAGCAGCCCGTGGACCGATTATAACTATGGCTACACCTTC. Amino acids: CASSPWTDYNYGYTF.

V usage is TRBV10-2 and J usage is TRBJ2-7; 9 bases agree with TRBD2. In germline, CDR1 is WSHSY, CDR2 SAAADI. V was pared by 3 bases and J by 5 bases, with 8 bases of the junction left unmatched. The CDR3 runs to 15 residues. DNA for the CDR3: TGCGCCAGCAGTGAAAATCCGGCGGGAGGGGACGAGCAGTACTTC. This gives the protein CASSENPAGGDEQYF.

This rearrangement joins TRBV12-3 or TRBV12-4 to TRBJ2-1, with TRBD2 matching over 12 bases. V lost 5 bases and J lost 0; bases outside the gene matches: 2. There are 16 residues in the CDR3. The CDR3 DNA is TGTGCCAGCAGTGTGGGACTAGCGGGCTCCTACAATGAGCAGTTCTTC. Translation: CASSVGLAGSYNEQFF.

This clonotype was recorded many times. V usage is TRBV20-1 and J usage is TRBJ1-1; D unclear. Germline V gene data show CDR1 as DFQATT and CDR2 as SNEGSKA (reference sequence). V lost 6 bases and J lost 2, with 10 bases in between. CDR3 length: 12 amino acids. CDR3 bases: TGCAGTGCGGTTGGCGGAAACACTGAAGCTTTCTTT. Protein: CSAVGGNTEAFF.

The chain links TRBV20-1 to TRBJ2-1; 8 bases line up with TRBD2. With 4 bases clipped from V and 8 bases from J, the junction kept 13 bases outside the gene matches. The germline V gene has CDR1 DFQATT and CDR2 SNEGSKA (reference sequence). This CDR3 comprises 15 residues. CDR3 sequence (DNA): TGCAGTGCTATGAGCGGGAGCGGTATGTGGGATGAGCAGTTCTTC. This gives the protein CSAMSGSGMWDEQFF.

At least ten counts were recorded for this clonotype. In nucleotides, the CDR3 is TGCAGCGTTGTACGGGAGGGCCTTGGCGAGCAGTACTTC. Translation: CSVVREGLGEQYF. The chain carries TRBV29-1 and TRBJ2-7; TRBD2 agrees at 8 bases. J lost 6 bases, V lost 4 bases, and 8 bases had no gene match. The CDR3 is made up of 13 amino acids. Germline V CDR1 and CDR2: SQVTM, ANQGSEA.

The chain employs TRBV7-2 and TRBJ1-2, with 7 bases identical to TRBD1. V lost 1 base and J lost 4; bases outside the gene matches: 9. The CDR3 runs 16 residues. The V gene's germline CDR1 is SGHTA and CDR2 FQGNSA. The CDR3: CASSLGWGQKAYGYTF. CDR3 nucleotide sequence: TGTGCCAGCAGCTTAGGTTGGGGACAGAAAGCCTATGGCTACACCTTC.

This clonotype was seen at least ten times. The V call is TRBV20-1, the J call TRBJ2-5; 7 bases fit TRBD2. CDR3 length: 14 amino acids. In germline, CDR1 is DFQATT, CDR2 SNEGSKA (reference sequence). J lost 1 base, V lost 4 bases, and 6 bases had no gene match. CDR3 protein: CSATPSGAQETQYF. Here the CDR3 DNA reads TGCAGTGCTACCCCCAGCGGGGCCCAAGAGACCCAGTACTTC.

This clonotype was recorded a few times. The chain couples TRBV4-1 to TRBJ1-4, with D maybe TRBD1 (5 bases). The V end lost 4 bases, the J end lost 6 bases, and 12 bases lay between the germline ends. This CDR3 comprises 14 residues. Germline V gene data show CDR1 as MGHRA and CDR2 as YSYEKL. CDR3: CASSRGQEYEKLFF. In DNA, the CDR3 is TGCGCCAGCAGCCGAGGACAAGAGTATGAAAAACTGTTTTTT.

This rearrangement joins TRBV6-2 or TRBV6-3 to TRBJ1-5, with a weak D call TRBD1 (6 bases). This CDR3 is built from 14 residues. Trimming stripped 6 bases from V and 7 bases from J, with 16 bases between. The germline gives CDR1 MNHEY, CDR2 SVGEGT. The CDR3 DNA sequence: TGTGCCAGCAGACCCACAGGGAGGGGACAGCCCCAGCATTTT. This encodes CASRPTGRGQPQHF.

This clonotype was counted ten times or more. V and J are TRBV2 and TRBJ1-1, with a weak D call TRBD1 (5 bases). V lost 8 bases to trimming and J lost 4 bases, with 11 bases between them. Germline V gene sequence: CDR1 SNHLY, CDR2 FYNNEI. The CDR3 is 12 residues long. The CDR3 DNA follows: TGTGCCAGCGGGGCGGTAGCCACTGAAGCTTTCTTT. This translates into CASGAVATEAFF.

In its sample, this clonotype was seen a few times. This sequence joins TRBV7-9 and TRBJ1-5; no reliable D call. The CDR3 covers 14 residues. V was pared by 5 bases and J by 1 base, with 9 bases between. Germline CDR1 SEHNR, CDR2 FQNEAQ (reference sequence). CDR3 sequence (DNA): TGTGCCAGCAGCCCTGACATGAGCAATCAGCCCCAGCATTTT. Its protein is CASSPDMSNQPQHF.